These 20 T cell receptor beta chains originate from one sample sequenced in a study of T cells in Graves' hyperthyroidism and ophthalmopathy. Researchers took RNA transcripts and amplified the TCR beta CDR3 regions from them. When the TCR CDR3 underwent first-round RT-PCR, the HTBI primer set was used. Each CDR3 protein gets one entry after TCRdb re-called the multiplex PCR reads with MiXCR. The table shows 300,000 to 450,000 distinct CDR3 sequences, with roughly 25% occurring only once. Sequenced sample: blood. These receptors were collected from a man aged 50-60 years with Graves' hyperthyroidism.

V and J are TRBV20-1 and TRBJ2-6; D might be TRBD1 (5 bases). Trimming left V 4 bases short and J 0 bases short, with 7 bases between. Per the germline V gene, CDR1 is DFQATT and CDR2 is SNEGSKA (reference sequence). This CDR3 is built from 14 residues. In nucleotides, the CDR3 is TGCAGTGCTACCGACAGCTCTGGGGCCAACGTCCTGACTTTC. Translation: CSATDSSGANVLTF.

Regarding this clonotype: A much larger clone sits a single nucleotide away, making a read error possible. The chain links TRBV11-1 to TRBJ2-5; 7 bases are a match to TRBD2. The germline gives CDR1 SGHAT, CDR2 FQDESV (reference sequence). The CDR3 runs to 17 residues. After removal of 5 bases from V and 1 base from J, the junction contained 13 bases not matched to a gene. The CDR3 sequence is CASSRAGPREIQETQYF. The CDR3 DNA follows: TGTGCCAGCAGCCGCGCGGGTCCGCGGGAGATCCAAGAGACCCAGTACTTC.

This clonotype was seen only a few times. The J gene is TRBJ2-1, the V gene TRBV12-5; D ambiguous. Trimming cost V 3 bases and J 9 bases, with 9 bases left between them. The CDR3 runs to 12 residues. Germline lookup yields CDR1 LGHNT and CDR2 FRNRAP. CDR3 protein: CASGFGLSEQFF. CDR3 nucleotides: TGTGCTAGTGGTTTCGGATTAAGTGAGCAGTTCTTC.

The table lists this clonotype with many counts. The gene calls are TRBV3-1 and TRBJ2-5; 9 bases match TRBD1. This CDR3 region has 15 residues. The germline V gene has CDR1 LGHDT and CDR2 YNNKEL (reference sequence). V trimming: 0 bases; J trimming: 4 bases; junction bases outside the gene matches: 3. Written as DNA, the CDR3 is TGTGCCAGCAGCCAAGAGGGGACAGGGAGAGAGACCCAGTACTTC. This codes for CASSQEGTGRETQYF.

This chain links TRBV7-2 with TRBJ2-7; the D is unclear. The J call may not be correct, given that the DNA end is closer to TRBJ2-1. The CDR3 runs 14 residues. Germline CDR1 SGHTA, CDR2 FQGNSA. CDR3 protein: CASSLIAGYYEQFF. The DNA of the CDR3 is TGTGCCAGCAGCTTAATCGCCGGTTACTACGAGCAGTTCTTC.

The chain is built from TRBV7-9 and TRBJ2-4; 8 bases agree with TRBD1. This CDR3 has 14 residues. With V trimmed by 4 bases and J by 4 bases, 3 bases remained unmatched. Germline values: CDR1 SEHNR, CDR2 FQNEAQ (reference sequence). CDR3 amino acids: CASSSTGGKNIQYF. The CDR3 DNA follows: TGTGCCAGCAGCTCTACAGGGGGTAAAAACATTCAGTACTTC.

CDR3 coding DNA: TGTGCCAGCAGCCAAGGGGTAGGGCGCCCATGGCTCGAGCAGTACTTC. Protein: CASSQGVGRPWLEQYF. The V call is TRBV3-1, the J call TRBJ2-7; D remains unclear. Germline CDR1 LGHDT, CDR2 YNNKEL (reference sequence). The CDR3 length is 16 residues. The V and J ends lost 1 base and 6 bases respectively, with 19 bases between them.

The gene calls are TRBV10-3 and TRBJ2-5; perhaps TRBD1 as D (7 bases). Germline loops: CDR1 ENHRY, CDR2 SYGVKD. Trimming took off 6 bases at V and 6 bases at J, with 17 bases between the two ends. This CDR3 has 14 amino acids. The CDR3 region is CAIRADRAGKTQYF. The CDR3 DNA reads TGTGCCATCAGGGCCGACAGGGCGGGGAAGACCCAGTACTTC.

This clonotype was seen more than once but under ten times. This chain uses TRBV7-3 with TRBJ2-1; D unresolved. CDR1 and CDR2 (germline): SGHTA, FQGTGA. Deletions cut 1 base from V and 9 bases from J, with 13 bases between. The CDR3 length is 14 residues. The CDR3: CASSLRLVWSEQFF. DNA of the CDR3: TGTGCCAGCAGCTTAAGGCTAGTCTGGAGTGAGCAGTTCTTC.

The CDR3 nucleotides read TGTGCCAGCACGCCACTAGGGGGGTCGGCCGGGGAGCTGTTTTTT. Its translation is CASTPLGGSAGELFF. This sequence joins TRBV7-3 and TRBJ2-2; D could derive from TRBD1 or TRBD2 (6 bases each). The V gene lost 7 bases and the J gene lost 6 bases, with 18 bases spanning the gap. The CDR3 spans 15 residues. Germline CDR1 is SGHTA and CDR2 is FQGTGA.

The sample holds a few counts of this clonotype. This chain uses TRBV3-1 with TRBJ1-1; D possibly corresponds to TRBD1 (5 bases). The CDR3 is 16 amino acids. Germline CDR1 is LGHDT and CDR2 is YNNKEL (reference sequence). V was shortened by 1 base and J by 5 bases, with 17 bases between the two germline ends. The CDR3: CASSQVRHSKGTEAFF. The DNA for the CDR3 is TGTGCCAGCAGCCAAGTGCGACACTCGAAGGGGACTGAAGCTTTCTTT.

This clonotype showed up many times. V is TRBV11-1 and J is TRBJ2-1; D is perhaps TRBD1 or TRBD2 (7 bases each). Deletions cut 4 bases from V and 5 bases from J, with 18 bases between. The CDR3 is made up of 16 amino acids. In germline, CDR1 is SGHAT, CDR2 FQDESV (reference sequence). The CDR3 sequence: CASSSALQGGNNEQFF. In DNA, the CDR3 is TGTGCCAGCAGCTCAGCCCTGCAGGGGGGGAACAATGAGCAGTTCTTC.

The CDR3: CASSPGVEQPQHF. The CDR3 bases are TGTGCCAGCAGCCCAGGGGTCGAACAGCCCCAGCATTTT. The chain joins TRBV7-2 to TRBJ1-5, with D tentatively TRBD1 (6 bases). The CDR3 spans 13 residues. In germline, CDR1 is SGHTA, CDR2 FQGNSA. V lost 5 bases and J 7 bases, leaving 12 bases between the germline ends.

This clonotype was detected ten times or more. The V and J genes are TRBV7-9 and TRBJ2-4, with 7 bases identical to TRBD1. From germline, CDR1 is SEHNR and CDR2 FQNEAQ (reference sequence). The CDR3 length is 15 residues. J lost 6 bases, V lost 5 bases, and 10 bases had no gene match. CDR3 residues: CASSRSDREPNIQYF. The CDR3 coding sequence is TGTGCCAGCAGCCGCTCTGACAGGGAACCAAACATTCAGTACTTC.

As concerns this clonotype: A much larger clone differs by one base, so this may be a read error. The chain employs TRBV7-2 and TRBJ2-3; 10 bases map to TRBD2. V was clipped by 8 bases and J by 8 bases; unmatched bases: 13. Germline V gene lookup returns CDR1 SGHTA and CDR2 FQGNSA. This CDR3 comprises 15 residues. CDR3 residues: CASGPTSGSGVTQYF. CDR3 in DNA: TGTGCCAGCGGCCCGACTAGCGGGTCGGGGGTTACGCAGTATTTT.

This clonotype was detected many times. The rearrangement links TRBV11-2 to TRBJ2-4; D possibly corresponds to TRBD1 (5 bases). The CDR3 length is 13 residues. Trimming took off 3 bases at V and 4 bases at J, with 7 bases between the two ends. Germline-derived CDR1 and CDR2 are SGHAT and FQNNGV. CDR3 loop: CASSLGQKNIQYF. DNA for the CDR3: TGTGCCAGCAGCTTGGGGCAGAAAAACATTCAGTACTTC.

This clonotype was counted at least ten times. The gene calls are TRBV28 and TRBJ2-1; D is ambiguous. The V end was cut by 6 bases, the J end by 0 bases, with 9 bases between. The CDR3 runs 14 residues. Germline assignment: CDR1 MDHEN and CDR2 SYDVKM. In DNA, the CDR3 is TGTGCCAGCAGCTTCTCTAGCTCCTACAATGAGCAGTTCTTC. It translates to CASSFSSSYNEQFF.

This CDR3 reads CSVRVPGLAGGPNTGELFF. In nucleotides, the CDR3 is TGCAGCGTCCGAGTCCCGGGACTAGCGGGAGGGCCGAACACCGGGGAGCTGTTTTTT. The chain is built from TRBV29-1 and TRBJ2-2; 16 bases are shared with TRBD2. The junction had 10 bases not matched to a gene; V was cut back by 6 bases and J by 0 bases. This CDR3 contains 19 residues. From germline, CDR1 is SQVTM and CDR2 ANQGSEA.

This chain links TRBV10-3 with TRBJ2-7; 10 bases are shared with TRBD1. The CDR3 is made up of 13 amino acids. CDR1 and CDR2 (germline): ENHRY, SYGVKD. The V and J ends lost 7 bases and 3 bases, in that order; junction bases with no gene match: 3. CDR3 residues: CAITRDRGYEQYF. The DNA for the CDR3 is TGTGCCATCACCCGGGACAGGGGCTACGAGCAGTACTTC.

The gene calls are TRBV7-2 and TRBJ2-1, with TRBD2 as a possible D gene (5 bases). V lost 6 bases and J 6 bases, leaving 18 bases between the germline ends. This CDR3 has 15 residues. From germline, CDR1 is SGHTA and CDR2 FQGNSA. CDR3 in amino acids: CASRKRAHKLNEQFF. The CDR3 DNA sequence: TGTGCCAGCAGGAAGAGGGCTCACAAGCTCAATGAGCAGTTCTTC.